This T cell receptor beta chain was profiled in a study of CD8 T cells in ankylosing spondylitis. The germline CDR1 and CDR2 sequences are DFQATT and SNEGSKA (reference sequence). The CDR3 extends over 15 amino acids. Trimming cost V 3 bases and J 2 bases; bases outside gene matches: 8. In TCRdb, the 5' RACE reads were re-called with MiXCR into one record per CDR3 protein. The table lists approximately 240,000 distinct CDR3 sequences, 20% to 30% of them singletons, with 0.6% to 0.75% in the top ten. The chain combines TRBV20-1 with TRBJ2-7, with TRBD2 matching 9 bases. The clonotype comes from a male donor with ankylosing spondylitis or in good health (not recorded which). The specimen sequenced was blood, either unsorted or a sorted T cell fraction (not recorded which). CDR3 nucleotide sequence: TGCAGTGCTAGGGCGGGTGAGCGGGGGGCCTACGAGCAGTACTTC. Amino acids: CSARAGERGAYEQYF.